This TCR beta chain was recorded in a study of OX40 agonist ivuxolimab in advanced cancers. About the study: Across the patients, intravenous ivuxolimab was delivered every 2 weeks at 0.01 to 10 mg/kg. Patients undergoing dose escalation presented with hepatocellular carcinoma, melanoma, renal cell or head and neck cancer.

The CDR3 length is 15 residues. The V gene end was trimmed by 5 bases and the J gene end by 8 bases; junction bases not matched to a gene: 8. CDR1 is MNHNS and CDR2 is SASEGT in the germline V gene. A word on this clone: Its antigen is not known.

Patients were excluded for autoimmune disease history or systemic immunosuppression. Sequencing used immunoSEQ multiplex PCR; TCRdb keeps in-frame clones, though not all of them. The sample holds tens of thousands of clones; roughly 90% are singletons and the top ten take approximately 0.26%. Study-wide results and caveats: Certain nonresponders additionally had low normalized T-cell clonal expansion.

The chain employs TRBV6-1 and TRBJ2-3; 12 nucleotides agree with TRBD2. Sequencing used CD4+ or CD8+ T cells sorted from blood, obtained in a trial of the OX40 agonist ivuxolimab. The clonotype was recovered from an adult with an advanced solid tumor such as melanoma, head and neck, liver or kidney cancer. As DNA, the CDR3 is TGTGCCAGCAGTCCGACTAGCGGGGGTGCAGGTACGCAGTATTTT. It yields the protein CASSPTSGGAGTQYF.